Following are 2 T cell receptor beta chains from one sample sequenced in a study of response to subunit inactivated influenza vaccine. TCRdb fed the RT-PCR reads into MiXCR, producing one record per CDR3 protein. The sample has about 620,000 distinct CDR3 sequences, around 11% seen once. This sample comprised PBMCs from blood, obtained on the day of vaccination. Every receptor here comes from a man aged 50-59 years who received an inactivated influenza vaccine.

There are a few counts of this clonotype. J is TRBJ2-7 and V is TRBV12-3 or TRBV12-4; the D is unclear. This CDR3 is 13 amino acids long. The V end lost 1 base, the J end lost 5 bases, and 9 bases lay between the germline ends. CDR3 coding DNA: TGTGCCAGCAGTTTAGTTAGAAAGAACGAGCAGTACTTC. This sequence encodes CASSLVRKNEQYF.

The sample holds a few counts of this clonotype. The CDR3 DNA reads TGTGCCAGCAGCCCATATAGGACAGAGAACTATGGCTACACCTTC. Residues: CASSPYRTENYGYTF. This chain connects TRBV7-8 to TRBJ1-2; perhaps TRBD1 as D (6 bases). CDR1 and CDR2 from the germline V gene are SGHVS and FQNEAQ. Trimming took 5 bases from V and 2 from J, leaving 15 bases between them. The CDR3 contains 15 residues. Supplemented by reference TRBV7-8 and TRBJ1-2, the full variable domain reads GAGVSQSPRYKVAKRGQDVALRCDPISGHVSLFWYQQALGQGPEFLTYFQNEAQLDKSGLPSDRFFAERPEGSVSTLKIQRTQQEDSAVYLCASSPYRTENYGYTFGSGTRLTVV.